The next 20 T cell receptor beta chains were all read from a single sample in a study of regulatory T cells in long-lasting Graves disease. Time point indicated: newly diagnosed GD, antithyroid drugs for less than 3 months. From RNA extracted from PBMCs, the TCR library was made. Libraries of TCR beta came from iRepertoire HTBI primers plus Arm-PCR of CDR3 regions. A single record per CDR3 protein comes from TCRdb applying MiXCR to the multiplex PCR reads. Here the sample spans some 250,000 distinct CDR3 sequences, 15% to 20% being singletons. These data are also associated with another study on T cells in Graves' hyperthyroidism and ophthalmopathy.

The sample in question was peripheral blood mononuclear cells (PBMCs), obtained at new diagnosis, from a patient treated with antithyroid drugs. The receptors come from a woman aged 25-40 years with Graves disease.

For this clonotype: Possible read error: a much larger clone is one base away. The rearrangement uses TRBV6-4 and TRBJ2-5; D may match TRBD1 or TRBD2 (5 bases each). In germline, CDR1 is MRHNA, CDR2 SNTAGT. The CDR3 length is 14 residues. The CDR3 loop is CAGRTGTDQETQYF. The CDR3 DNA reads TGTGCCGGCAGAACCGGGACGGATCAAGAGACCCAGTACTTC.

This clonotype was observed at least ten times. The rearrangement joins TRBV4-2 to TRBJ1-5, with 9 nucleotides matching TRBD1. J was trimmed by 7 bases and V by 5 bases; bases with no gene match: 3. Germline V gene sequence: CDR1 LGHNA, CDR2 YNFKEQ. The CDR3 runs to 13 residues. The CDR3 spells CASSWTGEQPQHF. Here the CDR3 DNA reads TGTGCCAGCAGCTGGACAGGGGAACAGCCCCAGCATTTT.

J is TRBJ2-7 and V is TRBV10-3; 7 nucleotides agree with TRBD1. The CDR3 spans 13 residues. The trim removed 7 bases at V and 0 bases at J, leaving 3 bases unmatched. Germline CDR1 and CDR2: ENHRY and SYGVKD. This CDR3 reads CAIKGDSSYEQYF. The DNA for the CDR3 is TGTGCCATCAAAGGGGACAGCTCCTACGAGCAGTACTTC.

This clonotype was recorded at least ten times. The chain couples TRBV20-1 to TRBJ2-7; a weak D match, TRBD2 (6 bases). CDR1 and CDR2 (germline): DFQATT, SNEGSKA (reference sequence). V gave up 5 bases and J gave up 3 bases, with 17 bases separating them. CDR3 length: 14 residues. This chain's CDR3 is CSALKRGANYEQYF. CDR3 bases: TGCAGTGCTCTAAAGCGCGGGGCCAACTACGAGCAGTACTTC.

This clonotype came up many times. This chain joins TRBV12-5 and TRBJ2-1, with D uncertain. The germline CDR1 and CDR2 sequences are LGHNT and FRNRAP. Trimming shortened V by 0 bases and J by 5 bases, and 20 bases separated the two germline ends. This CDR3 region has 18 residues. As DNA, the CDR3 is TGTGCTAGTGGTTTGGTAAGAATTGGTTCCTCTACGCACAATGAGCAGTTCTTC. This gives the protein CASGLVRIGSSTHNEQFF.

This clonotype was detected many times. The DNA for the CDR3 is TGTGCCAGCAGTTTAGCCCTCGTGGCCACCCGGGGAGATGAGCAGTTCTTC. Translating it yields CASSLALVATRGDEQFF. The gene calls are TRBV12-3 or TRBV12-4 and TRBJ2-1; D is possibly TRBD2 (5 bases). Trimming cost V 0 bases and J 8 bases, with 20 bases left between them. CDR3 length: 17 amino acids.

At least ten counts were recorded for this clonotype. This chain connects TRBV5-5 to TRBJ1-5, with TRBD1 identical over 8 bases. The germline CDR1 and CDR2 sequences are SGHKS and YYEKEE (reference sequence). The CDR3 length is 14 residues. The V and J ends lost 4 bases and 1 base, in that order; junction bases with no gene match: 1. The CDR3: CASSRQGSNQPQHF. Here the CDR3 DNA reads TGTGCCAGCAGCAGACAGGGGAGCAATCAGCCCCAGCATTTT.

This chain uses TRBV29-1 with TRBJ2-1; 9 bases map to TRBD2. CDR3 length: 14 residues. The germline V gene encodes CDR1 SQVTM and CDR2 ANQGSEA. V lost 6 bases, J lost 5 bases, and 8 bases stayed unmatched. CDR3 nucleotide sequence: TGCAGCGTATTGGCGGGGGGGCCCGACAATGAGCAGTTCTTC. Its translation is CSVLAGGPDNEQFF.

This clonotype was recorded a few times. A much larger clone lies a single base off, so this may be a read error. This chain connects TRBV20-1 to TRBJ1-1; D remains ambiguous. Germline loops: CDR1 DFQATT, CDR2 SNEGSKA (reference sequence). The CDR3 runs to 12 residues. Here the CDR3 reads CSASRMSTEASF. The CDR3 nucleotides are TGCAGTGCTAGCCGCATGAGCACTGAAGCTTCCTTT.

This clonotype was seen many times. The V and J genes are TRBV7-9 and TRBJ2-6; weak D call: TRBD1 (6 bases). The ends were cut back, 8 bases at V and 0 bases at J, with 17 bases in the middle. The CDR3 is made up of 17 amino acids. From germline, CDR1 is SEHNR and CDR2 FQNEAQ (reference sequence). Here the CDR3 reads CASYVTGHTSGANVLTF. CDR3 nucleotide sequence: TGTGCCAGCTATGTCACGGGACATACCTCTGGGGCCAACGTCCTGACTTTC.

This clonotype was found many times. This sequence joins TRBV27 and TRBJ2-1, with 7 nucleotides matching TRBD1. Losses at the gene ends were 7 bases for V and 2 bases for J; bases not matched to a gene: 2. The CDR3 is made up of 13 amino acids. The germline V gene encodes CDR1 MNHEY and CDR2 SMNVEV (reference sequence). CDR3 sequence reads: CASTRGPYNEQFF. As DNA, the CDR3 is TGTGCCAGCACTAGGGGGCCCTACAATGAGCAGTTCTTC.

V is TRBV5-1 and J is TRBJ1-5, with TRBD1 matching 9 bases. Germline assignment: CDR1 SGHRS and CDR2 YFSETQ. This CDR3 has 14 amino acids. The J segment lost 10 bases and the V segment lost 3 bases, leaving 8 bases of the junction unmatched. CDR3 DNA: TGCGCCAGCAGCTCGGGACAGGGAGAAAGTCCCCAGCATTTT. Its protein is CASSSGQGESPQHF.

This clonotype was seen a few times. The chain is built from TRBV12-5 and TRBJ2-4; D is unclear. In germline, CDR1 is LGHNT, CDR2 FRNRAP. Trimming removed 3 bases from V and 0 bases from J, with 9 bases in between. The CDR3 runs 15 residues. Here the CDR3 reads CASGFNSLAKNIQYF. DNA for the CDR3: TGTGCTAGTGGTTTTAACAGCCTAGCCAAAAACATTCAGTACTTC. The full variable domain, its missing parts supplied by reference TRBV12-5 and TRBJ2-4, is DARVTQTPRHKVTEMGQEVTMRCQPILGHNTVFWYRQTMMQGLELLAYFRNRAPLDDSGMPKDRFSAEMPDATLATLKIQPSEPRDSAVYFCASGFNSLAKNIQYFGAGTRLSVL.

This clonotype was recorded at least ten times. The chain couples TRBV12-3 or TRBV12-4 to TRBJ1-6, with 7 bases lining up with TRBD1. CDR3 length: 14 residues. V was pared by 3 bases and J by 4 bases, with 0 bases of the junction left unmatched. The CDR3 loop reads CASSFRGYNSPLHF. The CDR3, as DNA: TGTGCCAGCAGTTTCAGGGGGTATAATTCACCCCTCCACTTT.

In its sample, this clonotype was seen many times. The chain has TRBV6-6 and TRBJ1-1; D not certain. Germline CDR1 MNHNY, CDR2 SVGAGI (reference sequence). Between the trimmed V and J ends, which lost 0 bases and 3 bases, there was a span of 14 bases. The CDR3 totals 16 residues. This CDR3 reads CASSYSPRGGYTEAFF. CDR3 nucleotides: TGTGCCAGCAGTTACTCGCCCCGGGGAGGATACACTGAAGCTTTCTTT.

This clonotype was detected many times. The chain has TRBV7-9 and TRBJ2-5, with D maybe TRBD2 (5 bases). The germline V gene has CDR1 SEHNR and CDR2 FQNEAQ (reference sequence). Trimming shortened V by 5 bases and J by 4 bases, and 11 bases separated the two germline ends. This CDR3 comprises 13 residues. As DNA, the CDR3 is TGTGCCAGCAGCCGACTATCCGGAGAGACCCAGTACTTC. This codes for CASSRLSGETQYF.

In this sample, this clonotype turned up many times. This rearrangement joins TRBV20-1 to TRBJ2-1; 10 positions agree with TRBD2. From germline, CDR1 is DFQATT and CDR2 SNEGSKA (reference sequence). The CDR3 totals 14 residues. Trimming cost V 1 base and J 7 bases; bases outside gene matches: 4. This CDR3 is CSARGLAGVNEQFF. Here the CDR3 DNA reads TGCAGTGCTAGAGGGCTAGCGGGGGTGAATGAGCAGTTCTTC.

The chain is built from TRBV5-4 and TRBJ1-2; D gene unclear. Trimming removed 1 base at V and 1 base at J, with 11 bases between. CDR1 is SGHNT and CDR2 is YYREEE in the germline V gene (reference sequence). The CDR3 length is 15 residues. For the CDR3, the DNA is TGTGCCAGCAGCTTGATTCCAGGAGATAACTATGGCTACACCTTC. This translates into CASSLIPGDNYGYTF.

This clonotype was seen ten or more times. V and J are TRBV6-1 and TRBJ1-6; possibly TRBD1 for D (6 bases). Trimming shortened V by 6 bases and J by 2 bases, and 23 bases separated the two germline ends. The CDR3 contains 19 residues. Germline CDR1 is MNHNS and CDR2 is SASEGT. CDR3 in amino acids: CASSLLPAGEVTYNSPLHF. For the CDR3, the DNA is TGTGCCAGCAGCCTACTACCCGCAGGGGAAGTAACCTATAATTCACCCCTCCACTTT.

On this clonotype itself: This clone may be a read error of a much larger clone one base away. V and J are TRBV20-1 and TRBJ1-1; D unclear. The CDR3 extends over 11 amino acids. V was pared by 3 bases and J by 11 bases, with 13 bases between. CDR1 is DFQATT, CDR2 SNEGSKA, per germline (reference sequence). The CDR3 DNA is TGCAGTGCTAGTTTAGGCCGAGGGGCTTTCTTT. Translated, it gives CSASLGRGAFF.